The 20 T cell receptor beta chains presented below share a single source sample, sequenced in a study of T-cell memory formation after mild COVID-19. TCRdb fed the 5' RACE reads into MiXCR, producing one record per CDR3 protein. Of hundreds of thousands of distinct CDR3 sequences detected, approximately 21% appear once; the ten largest clones hold approximately 8.4%. The specimen was PBMCs or a T cell subset sorted from them (not recorded which). The receptor set was obtained from an adult woman who had mild COVID-19 (a few samples of this study predate the infection). Cell type and time point are not known.

The rearrangement links TRBV14 to TRBJ2-3; TRBD1 or TRBD2 may be the D gene (5 bases each). V lost 1 base to trimming and J lost 3 bases, with 11 bases between them. This CDR3 contains 15 residues. Germline assignment: CDR1 SGHDN and CDR2 FVKESK. CDR3 amino acids: CASSQGDGYTDTQYF. In DNA form, the CDR3 reads TGTGCCAGCAGCCAAGGGGACGGATATACAGATACGCAGTATTTT.

This chain joins TRBV7-9 and TRBJ1-2; D is undetermined. In germline, CDR1 is SEHNR, CDR2 FQNEAQ (reference sequence). The CDR3 runs to 15 residues. V was cut by 5 bases and J by 2 bases, with 15 bases left in between. The CDR3 spells CASSPQTIANYGYTF. CDR3 nucleotides: TGTGCCAGCAGCCCTCAGACAATCGCAAACTATGGCTACACCTTC.

This chain links TRBV5-6 with TRBJ2-1; possibly TRBD2 for D (6 bases). V was trimmed by 3 bases and J by 10 bases, leaving 14 bases between them. Looked up from germline, CDR1 is SGHDT and CDR2 is YYEEEE. The CDR3 sequence is 13 residues long. CDR3 coding DNA: TGTGCCAGCAGCTCACAACTCCGGGAGGAGCAGTTCTTC. Its translation: CASSSQLREEQFF.

The gene calls are TRBV7-2 and TRBJ2-5; 12 positions match TRBD2. Trimming at V came to 5 bases and at J to 5 bases, leaving 9 bases not matched to a gene. The germline V gene encodes CDR1 SGHTA and CDR2 FQGNSA. The CDR3 covers 16 residues. The CDR3 spells CASSHLAGGVGETQYF. DNA for the CDR3: TGTGCCAGCAGCCATCTAGCGGGAGGGGTGGGGGAGACCCAGTACTTC. Together with reference TRBV7-2 and TRBJ2-5, the CDR3 gives the full variable domain: GAGVSQSPSNKVTEKGKDVELRCDPISGHTALYWYRQSLGQGLEFLIYFQGNSAPDKSGLPSDRFSAERTGGSVSTLTIQRTQQEDSAVYLCASSHLAGGVGETQYFGPGTRLLVL.

This clonotype appeared many times. The chain combines TRBV24-1 with TRBJ2-3; 7 bases align to TRBD1. This CDR3 is 14 amino acids long. Germline CDR1 KGHDR, CDR2 SFDVKD. The junction had 1 base not matched to a gene; V was cut back by 1 base and J by 4 bases. CDR3 residues: CATSDFRGSDTQYF. The CDR3 DNA reads TGTGCCACCAGTGATTTCAGGGGGTCAGATACGCAGTATTTT.

The genes are TRBV7-2 and TRBJ2-2, with a possible D match to TRBD2 (6 bases). Germline V gene lookup returns CDR1 SGHTA and CDR2 FQGNSA. V was trimmed by 5 bases and J by 1 base, leaving 11 bases between them. CDR3 size: 15 residues. The CDR3 protein is CASSTAGENTGELFF. The CDR3 bases are TGTGCCAGCAGCACAGCGGGCGAGAACACCGGGGAGCTGTTTTTT. The full variable domain, its missing parts supplied by reference TRBV7-2 and TRBJ2-2, is GAGVSQSPSNKVTEKGKDVELRCDPISGHTALYWYRQSLGQGLEFLIYFQGNSAPDKSGLPSDRFSAERTGGSVSTLTIQRTQQEDSAVYLCASSTAGENTGELFFGEGSRLTVL.

This clonotype was seen a few times. V gene TRBV6-2 or TRBV6-3 combines with J gene TRBJ2-7; 8 nucleotides line up with TRBD2. The CDR3 is 16 amino acids. Germline V gene lookup returns CDR1 MNHEY and CDR2 SVGEGT. V shed 5 bases, J shed 3 bases, and the junction held 12 bases outside the gene matches. CDR3 sequence: CASSPESLAGVYEQYF. The CDR3 DNA is TGTGCCAGCAGTCCGGAGAGTCTAGCGGGCGTCTACGAGCAGTACTTC.

This clonotype has a handful of counts. The chain links TRBV30 to TRBJ2-7; perhaps TRBD1 as D (6 bases). The V end was cut by 3 bases, the J end by 3 bases, with 12 bases between. The CDR3 has 13 residues. The germline CDR1 and CDR2 sequences are GTSNPN and SVGIG (reference sequence). The CDR3 DNA follows: TGTGCCTGGAGGTGTCAGGGGTGCTACGAGCAGTACTTC. Translating it yields CAWRCQGCYEQYF.

The chain links TRBV7-6 to TRBJ2-5, with D unclear. The CDR3 runs 12 residues. Germline V gene sequence: CDR1 SGHVS, CDR2 FNYEAQ. V was pared by 3 bases and J by 5 bases, with 7 bases between. The CDR3 sequence is CASSFPYETQYF. CDR3 bases: TGTGCCAGCAGCTTCCCTTATGAGACCCAGTACTTC.

The table lists this clonotype with a few counts. The chain carries TRBV11-1 and TRBJ1-1, with D possibly matching TRBD1 (6 bases). Between the trimmed V and J ends, which lost 5 bases and 7 bases, there was a span of 14 bases. The CDR3 extends over 13 amino acids. Germline assignment: CDR1 SGHAT and CDR2 FQDESV (reference sequence). The CDR3 DNA reads as TGTGCCAGCAGCATCGTGGAACAGGGTGAAGCTTTCTTT. Translating it yields CASSIVEQGEAFF.

The sample holds one count of this clonotype. The chain uses TRBV2 and TRBJ2-3; the D gene is possibly TRBD1 (5 bases). With 4 bases removed from V and 2 bases from J, the gap between germline ends came to 13 bases. Germline loops: CDR1 SNHLY, CDR2 FYNNEI. The CDR3 runs 15 residues. As DNA, the CDR3 is TGTGCCAGCAGTGTAGAGGAGACAGCCACAGATACGCAGTATTTT. This codes for CASSVEETATDTQYF.

In this sample, this clonotype turned up a few times. This chain uses TRBV6-6 with TRBJ1-1, with no clear D. In germline, CDR1 is MNHNY, CDR2 SVGAGI (reference sequence). The V gene lost 7 bases and the J gene lost 0 bases, with 9 bases spanning the gap. The CDR3 length is 13 residues. The CDR3 spells CASTVRMNTEAFF. DNA for the CDR3: TGTGCCAGCACAGTCAGAATGAACACTGAAGCTTTCTTT.

A few counts support this clonotype. The chain employs TRBV18 and TRBJ1-6, with D uncertain. The CDR3 has 14 residues. Trimming stripped 4 bases from V and 5 bases from J, with 9 bases between. Germline V lookup: CDR1 KGHSH, CDR2 LQKENI. Here the CDR3 DNA reads TGTGCCAGCTCACGAGATAGCAATAATTCACCCCTCCACTTT. This encodes CASSRDSNNSPLHF.

This clonotype was detected only a few times. The CDR3 nucleotides read TGTGCCATCAGTGAGTTTCCAGGTATGAACACTGAAGCTTTCTTT. Its protein is CAISEFPGMNTEAFF. The rearrangement links TRBV10-3 to TRBJ1-1, with D unresolved. Trimming removed 1 base at V and 0 bases at J, with 9 bases between. Germline CDR1 and CDR2: ENHRY and SYGVKD. This CDR3 comprises 15 residues.

This clonotype was recorded many times. The chain carries TRBV5-1 and TRBJ2-7; D is tentatively TRBD1 or TRBD2 (5 bases each). In germline, CDR1 is SGHRS, CDR2 YFSETQ. V lost 4 bases and J 6 bases, leaving 11 bases between the germline ends. The CDR3 runs to 12 residues. CDR3 DNA sequence: TGCGCCAGCAGCCCAGGGACGACCGAGCAGTACTTC. Residues: CASSPGTTEQYF.

The chain joins TRBV6-2 or TRBV6-3 to TRBJ2-5; no clear D. The CDR3 consists of 11 residues. Trimming cost V 6 bases and J 5 bases, with 7 bases left between them. Germline V gives CDR1 MNHEY, CDR2 SVGEGT. The CDR3 reads CASRDGETQYF. The CDR3 coding sequence is TGTGCCAGCAGAGACGGGGAGACCCAGTACTTC.

This clonotype was observed a few times. V usage is TRBV12-3 or TRBV12-4 and J usage is TRBJ2-1; the D gene is possibly TRBD2 (5 bases). Deletions cut 2 bases from V and 5 bases from J, with 13 bases between. CDR3 length: 15 amino acids. CDR3 sequence reads: CASSLSRVGNNEQFF. The CDR3 DNA follows: TGTGCCAGCAGTTTATCGAGGGTGGGAAACAATGAGCAGTTCTTC.

This sequence joins TRBV20-1 and TRBJ2-7; 7 nucleotides align to TRBD2. With V trimmed by 2 bases and J by 3 bases, 4 bases remained unmatched. CDR3 length: 13 residues. Germline CDR1 reads DFQATT; CDR2 reads SNEGSKA (reference sequence). CDR3 sequence (DNA): TGCAGTGCTAGAATAGCGGGCCGCTACGAGCAGTACTTC. This codes for CSARIAGRYEQYF.

The genes are TRBV23-1 and TRBJ2-3; the match to TRBD1 covers 7 bases. TRBV23-1 is an ORF, with its function uncertain. V shed 7 bases, J shed 9 bases, and the junction held 7 bases outside the gene matches. The CDR3 runs 12 residues. The CDR3 nucleotides are TGCGCCAGCAACCCGACAGGGTGGACGCAGTATTTT. Protein: CASNPTGWTQYF.

In its sample, this clonotype was seen a few times. V and J are TRBV19 and TRBJ1-2; D possibly corresponds to TRBD1 (5 bases). V was clipped by 2 bases and J by 4 bases, with 14 bases between them. CDR3 length: 15 residues. Germline loops: CDR1 LNHDA, CDR2 SQIVND (reference sequence). CDR3 bases: TGTGCCAGTAGTATACAGGGCACAATACCCTATGGCTACACCTTC. It encodes CASSIQGTIPYGYTF.